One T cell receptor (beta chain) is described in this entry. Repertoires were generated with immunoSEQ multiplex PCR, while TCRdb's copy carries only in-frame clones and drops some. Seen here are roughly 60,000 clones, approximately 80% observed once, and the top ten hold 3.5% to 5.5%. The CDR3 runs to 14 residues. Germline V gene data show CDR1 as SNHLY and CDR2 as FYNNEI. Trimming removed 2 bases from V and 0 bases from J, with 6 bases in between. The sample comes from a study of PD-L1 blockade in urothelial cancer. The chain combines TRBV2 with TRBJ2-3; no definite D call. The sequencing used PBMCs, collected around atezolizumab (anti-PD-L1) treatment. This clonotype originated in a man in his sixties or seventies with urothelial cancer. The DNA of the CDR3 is TGTGCCAGCAGTGAATTGCTAAGCACAGATACGCAGTATTTT. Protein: CASSELLSTDTQYF.